Below, 11 T cell receptor beta chains from the same sample are listed, as sequenced in a study of T-cell memory formation after mild COVID-19 (dated by TCRdb to about 2021). Library prep was done by 5' RACE. The sample was run on an Illumina NovaSeq 6000. TCRdb ran its own pipeline on the public reads, namely fastp trimming at Q25 and MiXCR clone calling, and kept in-frame beta chains. Here each entry gathers all rows of one CDR3 protein and keeps the most common genes and DNA. For this sample there are about 470,000 distinct CDR3 sequences; roughly 18% appear just once. Clones ranked in the top ten supply roughly an eighth of the sample. Sequencing was performed on PBMCs or a T cell subset sorted from them (not recorded which). The receptors here all came from an adult woman who had mild COVID-19 (a few samples of this study predate the infection). The sample titles of this study are shuffled in the database, so cell type and time point are left out; the donor was told from shared clones.

This sequence joins TRBV5-4 and TRBJ2-3; D gene ambiguous. This CDR3 comprises 15 residues. V shed 2 bases and J shed 0 bases, with 10 bases lying between them. From germline, CDR1 is SGHNT and CDR2 YYREEE (reference sequence). CDR3 nucleotide sequence: TGTGCCAGCAGCTTACCCACTTCTAGCACAGATACGCAGTATTTT. Protein sequence: CASSLPTSSTDTQYF. The full variable domain, completed using reference TRBV5-4 and TRBJ2-3, is ETGVTQSPTHLIKTRGQQVTLRCSSQSGHNTVSWYQQALGQGPQFIFQYYREEENGRGNFPPRFSGLQFPNYSSELNVNALELDDSALYLCASSLPTSSTDTQYFGPGTRLTVL.

The chain is built from TRBV20-1 and TRBJ2-7; the match to TRBD2 covers 9 bases. The CDR3 runs 15 residues. V lost 1 base, J lost 2 bases, and 6 bases stayed unmatched. CDR1 is DFQATT, CDR2 SNEGSKA, per germline (reference sequence). The CDR3 DNA is TGCAGTGCTAGAGGCCCAGCGGGAGGACCCTACGAGCAGTACTTC. Translating it yields CSARGPAGGPYEQYF.

In this sample, this clonotype turned up a few times. The rearrangement links TRBV5-1 to TRBJ2-7; D is possibly TRBD2 (6 bases). V was pared by 0 bases and J by 3 bases, with 13 bases between. The germline V gene encodes CDR1 SGHRS and CDR2 YFSETQ. This CDR3 contains 15 residues. DNA of the CDR3: TGCGCCAGCAGCTTGGGACGGGAGATAGGCTACGAGCAGTACTTC. This codes for CASSLGREIGYEQYF.

The CDR3 DNA is TGCAGCGGCGGGACAACCAACACAGATACGCAGTATTTT. Residues: CSGGTTNTDTQYF. This chain links TRBV29-1 with TRBJ2-3, with D perhaps TRBD1 or TRBD2 (6 bases each). The germline gives CDR1 SQVTM, CDR2 ANQGSEA. The length of the CDR3 is 13 residues. V shed 7 bases and J shed 2 bases, with 13 bases lying between them.

The chain carries TRBV29-1 and TRBJ2-7; 10 bases are shared with TRBD2. Per the germline V gene, CDR1 is SQVTM and CDR2 is ANQGSEA. The CDR3 length is 11 residues. V lost 5 bases and J lost 7; bases outside the gene matches: 2. The CDR3 loop reads CSVPSGSEQYF. In nucleotides, the CDR3 is TGCAGCGTTCCTAGCGGGAGTGAGCAGTACTTC.

The chain carries TRBV13 and TRBJ1-3; possible D gene TRBD1, 5 bases. This CDR3 comprises 16 residues. Germline CDR1 PRHDT, CDR2 FYEKMQ (reference sequence). V gave up 5 bases and J gave up 0 bases, with 14 bases separating them. The DNA of the CDR3 is TGTGCCAGCAGCACCCGACAGCTCCGCTCTGGAAACACCATATATTTT. Amino acids: CASSTRQLRSGNTIYF.

This clonotype occurred a few times. The rearrangement links TRBV20-1 to TRBJ2-7; D is unresolved. Between the trimmed V and J ends, which lost 1 base and 2 bases, there was a span of 12 bases. The germline V gene encodes CDR1 DFQATT and CDR2 SNEGSKA (reference sequence). The CDR3 is made up of 14 amino acids. The CDR3 is CSARGARYPYEQYF. CDR3 DNA: TGCAGTGCTAGAGGAGCTCGTTACCCCTACGAGCAGTACTTC.

This clonotype occurred a few times. This chain joins TRBV11-2 and TRBJ2-2; D gene uncertain. The CDR3 runs to 16 residues. The germline V gene has CDR1 SGHAT and CDR2 FQNNGV. Trimming took off 0 bases at V and 0 bases at J, with 8 bases between the two ends. The DNA for the CDR3 is TGTGCCAGCAGCTTAGAAGGCACACCGAACACCGGGGAGCTGTTTTTT. It specifies CASSLEGTPNTGELFF. Filled out from reference TRBV11-2 and TRBJ2-2, the complete variable domain reads EAGVAQSPRYKIIEKRQSVAFWCNPISGHATLYWYQQILGQGPKLLIQFQNNGVVDDSQLPKDRFSAERLKGVDSTLKIQPAKLEDSAVYLCASSLEGTPNTGELFFGEGSRLTVL.

The chain carries TRBV5-8 and TRBJ2-3; D is unclear. The V gene lost 2 bases and the J gene lost 8 bases, with 6 bases spanning the gap. Germline loops: CDR1 SGHTS, CDR2 YDEGEE. This CDR3 spans 11 amino acids. The CDR3 protein is CASSFPGTQYF. In DNA form, the CDR3 reads TGTGCCAGCAGCTTTCCGGGTACGCAGTATTTT.

The rearrangement joins TRBV5-4 to TRBJ2-2; TRBD2 is a possible D gene (6 bases). V was shortened by 4 bases and J by 2 bases, with 15 bases between the two germline ends. The CDR3 is 16 residues long. Germline V CDR1 and CDR2: SGHNT, YYREEE (reference sequence). CDR3 residues: CASSPGRTINTGELFF. The CDR3 DNA sequence: TGTGCCAGCAGCCCCGGGAGAACAATAAACACCGGGGAGCTGTTTTTT.

The chain recombines TRBV12-3 or TRBV12-4 with TRBJ2-5; 9 bases are shared with TRBD1. CDR3 length: 16 amino acids. The V gene end was trimmed by 6 bases and the J gene end by 2 bases; junction bases not matched to a gene: 10. In DNA form, the CDR3 reads TGTGCCAGCAGCGCGACCGGGACAGGGTTACAAGAGACCCAGTACTTC. As protein: CASSATGTGLQETQYF.